This T cell receptor (beta chain) was recovered during a study of blood T cell repertoires in COVID-19. Study summary: The United States, Italy and Spain provided the acute and convalescent COVID-19 samples. Sources were T cells, B-cell-depleted T cells, or PBMCs; the material itself was cDNA or gDNA.

Per the study methods: Nucleated cell counts were estimated from reference gene primer amplification. TCRdb keeps only in-frame clones here, not all; method: immunoSEQ multiplex PCR. D and trimming come from the DNA, and the V and J calls and clone size come from that table. Here the sample spans 130,000 to 150,000 clones, roughly 77% being singletons. It was during active infection that Seattle patients were enrolled and then longitudinally followed. Sequencing was done on a sample of peripheral blood. The clonotype comes from a woman aged 65 to 85 with COVID-19, enrolled during active disease.

The CDR3 here is CASSDGGQGNQPQHF. CDR3 coding DNA: TGTGCCAGCAGTGACGGGGGTCAAGGCAATCAGCCCCAGCATTTT. The rearrangement joins TRBV6-1 to TRBJ1-5; TRBD1 might be the D (5 bases). This CDR3 comprises 15 residues. Germline V gene lookup returns CDR1 MNHNS and CDR2 SASEGT. Trimming took off 3 bases at V and 2 bases at J, with 11 bases between the two ends.